This T cell receptor (beta chain) was identified in a study of blood T cell repertoires in COVID-19. Assay used: immunoSEQ multiplex PCR; TCRdb lists only in-frame clones, some missing. The top ten clones hold approximately 4% of a sample with about 210,000 clones, 86% of them seen once. The receptor's source is a woman younger than 45 who had been exposed to COVID-19. The material sequenced was PBMCs or T cells enriched from blood (not recorded which).

Here the CDR3 DNA reads TGTGCCAGCAGCTTTTTCACTAGCGGGTCCTACAATGAGCAGTTCTTC. Translation: CASSFFTSGSYNEQFF. The rearrangement links TRBV7-6 to TRBJ2-1; 9 bases map to TRBD2. V lost 3 bases to trimming and J lost 1 base; unmatched junction nucleotides: 4. The CDR3 spans 16 residues. Germline-derived CDR1 and CDR2 are SGHVS and FNYEAQ.